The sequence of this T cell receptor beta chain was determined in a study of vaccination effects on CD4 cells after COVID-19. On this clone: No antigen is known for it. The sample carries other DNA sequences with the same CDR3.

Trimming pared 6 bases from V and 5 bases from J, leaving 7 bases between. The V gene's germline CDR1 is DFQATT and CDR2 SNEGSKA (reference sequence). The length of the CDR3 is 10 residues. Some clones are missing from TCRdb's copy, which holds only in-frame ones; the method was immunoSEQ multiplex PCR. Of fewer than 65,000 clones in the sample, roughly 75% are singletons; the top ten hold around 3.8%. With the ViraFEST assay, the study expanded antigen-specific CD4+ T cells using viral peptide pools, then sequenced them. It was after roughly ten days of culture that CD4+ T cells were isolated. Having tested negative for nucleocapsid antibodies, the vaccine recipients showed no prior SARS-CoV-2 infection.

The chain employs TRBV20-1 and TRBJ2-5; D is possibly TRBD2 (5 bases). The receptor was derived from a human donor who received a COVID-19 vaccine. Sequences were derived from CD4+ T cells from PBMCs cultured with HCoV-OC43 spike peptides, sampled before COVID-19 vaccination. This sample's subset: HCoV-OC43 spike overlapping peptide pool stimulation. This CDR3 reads CSARRETQYF. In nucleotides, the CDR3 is TGCAGTGCCCGGAGGGAGACCCAGTACTTC.